The 8 T cell receptor beta chains in this list originate from one sample, sequenced in a study of relationships among human T cell subsets. The T cell receptor alpha and beta CDR3 regions were amplified from mRNA by semiquantitative ARM-PCR. In ARM-PCR, communal superprimers followed tagged nested gene-specific primers for exponential amplification. TCRdb called the multiplex PCR reads again in MiXCR, with one record for every CDR3 protein. There are about 12,000 distinct CDR3 sequences in the sample; roughly 65% occur only once, and less than 35% lies in the top ten. The Th1 cells were the flow-through after CD25, CD56 and CD294 bead selections. Sequencing was carried out using CD4+ Th1 cells sorted from blood. Source of these receptors: a man in his forties or fifties in good health.

This clonotype was detected a few times. The chain uses TRBV29-1 and TRBJ1-2; D might be TRBD1 (6 bases). Germline assignment: CDR1 SQVTM and CDR2 ANQGSEA. The V gene lost 6 bases and the J gene lost 2 bases, with 19 bases spanning the gap. The CDR3 is 15 residues long. Here the CDR3 reads CSVSTGPSSNYGYTF. In nucleotides, the CDR3 is TGCAGCGTCTCGACAGGTCCCTCTTCCAACTATGGCTACACCTTC.

The chain has TRBV10-3 and TRBJ2-5; 7 bases map to TRBD1. There are 17 residues in the CDR3. CDR1 and CDR2 (germline): ENHRY, SYGVKD. V lost 3 bases to trimming and J lost 6 bases; unmatched junction nucleotides: 16. The CDR3 DNA reads as TGTGCCATCAGTGACAAAAGTCCCATCGACAGGGCCCAGACCCAGTACTTC. As protein: CAISDKSPIDRAQTQYF.

This chain connects TRBV2 to TRBJ1-1, with unresolved D. V was pared by 3 bases and J by 5 bases, with 13 bases between. This CDR3 is 14 amino acids long. CDR1 is SNHLY and CDR2 is FYNNEI in the germline V gene. CDR3 protein: CASSESGTTTEAFF. The CDR3 coding sequence is TGTGCCAGCAGTGAGTCGGGAACGACTACTGAAGCTTTCTTT.

V and J are TRBV5-1 and TRBJ1-1; D is ambiguous. Germline V lookup: CDR1 SGHRS, CDR2 YFSETQ. V gave up 6 bases and J gave up 0 bases, with 15 bases separating them. This CDR3 has 15 residues. CDR3 DNA: TGCGCCAGCAATTCAGGAGGGTATATGAACACTGAAGCTTTCTTT. Amino acid sequence: CASNSGGYMNTEAFF.

This clonotype came up a few times. The chain joins TRBV7-9 to TRBJ2-3; D may correspond to TRBD1 or TRBD2 (5 bases each). Deletions cut 6 bases from V and 4 bases from J, with 17 bases between. CDR1 SEHNR and CDR2 FQNEAQ come from the germline V gene (reference sequence). The CDR3 has 15 amino acids. The CDR3 DNA reads TGTGCCAGCAGTCTAAGAGTGGGACGCGCAGATACGCAGTATTTT. Translation: CASSLRVGRADTQYF.

V gene TRBV5-1 combines with J gene TRBJ2-1, with a tentative D call TRBD1 (7 bases). The CDR3 sequence is 17 residues long. With 1 base removed from V and 4 bases from J, the gap between germline ends came to 18 bases. CDR1 is SGHRS, CDR2 YFSETQ, per germline. The DNA for the CDR3 is TGCGCCAGCAGCTTGATATCAGGAGGGGGCCTATACAATGAGCAGTTCTTC. Protein: CASSLISGGGLYNEQFF.

This sequence joins TRBV11-3 and TRBJ2-5; 9 positions agree with TRBD2. CDR1 SGHNT and CDR2 YENEEA come from the germline V gene. The CDR3 is 15 amino acids. After removal of 6 bases from V and 5 bases from J, the junction contained 10 bases not matched to a gene. CDR3 in DNA: TGTGCCAGCAGTGGAACCGGGACTAGCCGGGAGACCCAGTACTTC. Amino acids: CASSGTGTSRETQYF.

The CDR3, as DNA: TGTGCCAGCAGTTACTCTTCCGAGCGAGCCACAGATACGCAGTATTTT. The encoded protein is CASSYSSERATDTQYF. The V call is TRBV6-5, the J call TRBJ2-3, with unresolved D. Germline loops: CDR1 MNHEY, CDR2 SVGAGI. V lost 0 bases, J lost 2 bases, and 12 bases lay in between. This CDR3 is 16 amino acids long.